The present T cell receptor beta chain was sequenced within a study of T cell changes during pregnancy in multiple sclerosis. The CDR3 is made up of 15 amino acids. Germline V CDR1 and CDR2: MGHDK, SYGVNS. J gave up 3 bases and V 1 base, and 6 bases lay outside the gene matches. Generated by immunoSEQ multiplex PCR, the TCRdb table keeps only in-frame clones and is missing some. The table includes approximately 51,000 clones, roughly 90% detected once. The sequencing used CD4+ T cells from peripheral blood mononuclear cells, collected after pregnancy. The sequence was obtained from a female donor with multiple sclerosis, enrolled in a pregnancy study. The chain couples TRBV25-1 to TRBJ2-7; TRBD2 aligns across 7 bases. The CDR3 coding sequence is TGTGCCAGCAGTGAATCGCATAGGGAGGGCTACGAGCAGTACTTC. Residues: CASSESHREGYEQYF.